These T cell receptor beta chains were read from a single sample in a study of OX40 agonist ivuxolimab in advanced cancers. Method: immunoSEQ multiplex PCR; TCRdb's copy keeps in-frame clones and lacks some. Of some 90,000 clones listed, about 90% are singletons. The sequenced sample was CD4+ or CD8+ T cells sorted from blood, obtained in a trial of the OX40 agonist ivuxolimab. These TCRs come from an adult with an advanced solid tumor such as melanoma, head and neck, liver or kidney cancer. CDR3s include the opening cysteine and the closing phenylalanine or tryptophan. Each record gives: J gene, D gene, clone size, V gene, CDR3 length, CDR3 protein, CDR3 DNA. D genes are given only for firm matches. Clone size is stated in some rows and not others, as once, few, many or a class when expanded.

j_call: TRBJ1-5
d_call: NA
clone_size: NA
v_call: TRBV6-1
cdr3_length: 13
cdr3_aa: CASSEPLNQPQHF
cdr3_nt: TGTGCCAGCAGTGAGCCACTAAATCAGCCCCAGCATTTT

j_call: TRBJ2-7
d_call: NA
clone_size: NA
v_call: TRBV5-1
cdr3_length: 14
cdr3_aa: CASSVSDISYEQYF
cdr3_nt: TGCGCCAGCAGCGTATCGGACATCTCCTACGAGCAGTACTTC

j_call: TRBJ1-3
d_call: NA
clone_size: NA
v_call: TRBV4-3
cdr3_length: 16
cdr3_aa: CASSPGLNNQGNTIYF
cdr3_nt: TGCGCCAGCAGCCCCGGACTGAACAATCAGGGAAACACCATATATTTT

j_call: TRBJ1-5
d_call: NA
clone_size: NA
v_call: TRBV27
cdr3_length: 17
cdr3_aa: CASRRMMGDYSNQPQHF
cdr3_nt: TGTGCCAGCAGACGCATGATGGGGGACTATAGCAATCAGCCCCAGCATTTT

j_call: TRBJ2-3
d_call: NA
clone_size: NA
v_call: TRBV9
cdr3_length: 15
cdr3_aa: CASSATAVLTDTQYF
cdr3_nt: TGTGCCAGCAGCGCCACGGCGGTCCTCACAGATACGCAGTATTTT

j_call: TRBJ2-3
d_call: TRBD2
clone_size: NA
v_call: TRBV19
cdr3_length: 16
cdr3_aa: CASSPGGWGRTDTQYF
cdr3_nt: TGTGCCAGTAGTCCGGGGGGTTGGGGCCGCACAGATACGCAGTATTTT

j_call: TRBJ1-2
d_call: NA
clone_size: NA
v_call: TRBV7-8
cdr3_length: 14
cdr3_aa: CASSGTGAGYGYTF
cdr3_nt: TGTGCCAGCAGTGGGACCGGAGCGGGGTATGGCTACACCTTC

j_call: TRBJ1-1
d_call: NA
clone_size: NA
v_call: TRBV11-1
cdr3_length: 14
cdr3_aa: CASSLSMEPGEAFF
cdr3_nt: TGTGCCAGCAGCCTATCAATGGAACCGGGTGAAGCTTTCTTT

j_call: TRBJ2-2
d_call: NA
clone_size: NA
v_call: TRBV11-3
cdr3_length: 16
cdr3_aa: CASSLGTLGYTGELFF
cdr3_nt: TGTGCCAGCAGCTTAGGAACCTTGGGGTACACCGGGGAGCTGTTTTTT

j_call: TRBJ2-1
d_call: TRBD2
clone_size: NA
v_call: TRBV28
cdr3_length: 16
cdr3_aa: CASSSATSGRFDEQFF
cdr3_nt: TGTGCCAGCAGTTCAGCGACTAGCGGGAGATTCGATGAGCAGTTCTTC

j_call: TRBJ2-2
d_call: TRBD2
clone_size: once
v_call: TRBV2
cdr3_length: 14
cdr3_aa: CASSIAGRTGELFF
cdr3_nt: TGTGCCAGCAGTATAGCGGGAAGGACCGGGGAGCTGTTTTTT

j_call: TRBJ1-2
d_call: TRBD1
clone_size: NA
v_call: TRBV11-3
cdr3_length: 15
cdr3_aa: CASSRATGTNYGYTF
cdr3_nt: TGTGCCAGCAGCCGCGCGACAGGGACTAACTATGGCTACACCTTC

j_call: TRBJ2-3
d_call: NA
clone_size: NA
v_call: TRBV19
cdr3_length: 13
cdr3_aa: CASSYAKGDTQYF
cdr3_nt: TGTGCCAGTAGTTATGCCAAGGGGGATACGCAGTATTTT

j_call: TRBJ2-5
d_call: TRBD2
clone_size: NA
v_call: TRBV5-4
cdr3_length: 17
cdr3_aa: CASKDGRLAGGGETQYF
cdr3_nt: TGTGCCAGCAAAGATGGTCGGCTAGCGGGAGGAGGAGAGACCCAGTACTTC

j_call: TRBJ2-3
d_call: NA
clone_size: NA
v_call: TRBV4-3
cdr3_length: 13
cdr3_aa: CASSQVGVDTQYF
cdr3_nt: TGCGCCAGCAGCCAAGTCGGGGTGGATACGCAGTATTTT

j_call: TRBJ1-5
d_call: NA
clone_size: NA
v_call: TRBV5-1
cdr3_length: 17
cdr3_aa: CASSPRSGAFSNQPQHF
cdr3_nt: TGCGCCAGCAGCCCGCGTTCTGGGGCCTTTAGCAATCAGCCCCAGCATTTT

j_call: TRBJ2-6
d_call: TRBD1
clone_size: NA
v_call: TRBV30
cdr3_length: 16
cdr3_aa: CAWDEGGAFGANVLTF
cdr3_nt: TGTGCCTGGGACGAAGGGGGCGCCTTTGGGGCCAACGTCCTGACTTTC

j_call: TRBJ1-2
d_call: NA
clone_size: NA
v_call: TRBV11-2
cdr3_length: 16
cdr3_aa: CASSLEPRLTAIGYTF
cdr3_nt: TGTGCCAGCAGCTTAGAGCCCCGTCTGACGGCTATTGGCTACACCTTC

j_call: TRBJ1-5
d_call: NA
clone_size: few
v_call: TRBV28
cdr3_length: 14
cdr3_aa: CASSGGGSNQPQHF
cdr3_nt: TGTGCCAGCAGTGGAGGGGGAAGCAATCAGCCCCAGCATTTT

j_call: TRBJ1-1
d_call: TRBD1
clone_size: NA
v_call: TRBV9
cdr3_length: 15
cdr3_aa: CASSGGQVTNTEAFF
cdr3_nt: TGTGCCAGCAGCGGGGGACAGGTTACGAACACTGAAGCTTTCTTT

j_call: TRBJ1-3
d_call: NA
clone_size: NA
v_call: TRBV11-3
cdr3_length: 18
cdr3_aa: CASSLDHGRATSGNTIYF
cdr3_nt: TGTGCCAGCAGCTTAGATCACGGCAGGGCAACATCTGGAAACACCATATATTTT

j_call: TRBJ1-1
d_call: NA
clone_size: NA
v_call: TRBV30
cdr3_length: 16
cdr3_aa: CASATRGQRANTEAFF
cdr3_nt: TGTGCCTCCGCAACCCGGGGACAAAGAGCCAACACTGAAGCTTTCTTT

j_call: TRBJ2-1
d_call: NA
clone_size: once
v_call: TRBV7-2
cdr3_length: 15
cdr3_aa: CASSIRRERNNEQFF
cdr3_nt: TGTGCCAGCAGCATCCGACGGGAGAGAAACAATGAGCAGTTCTTC

j_call: TRBJ2-3
d_call: NA
clone_size: once
v_call: TRBV5-1
cdr3_length: 12
cdr3_aa: CASRATTDTQYF
cdr3_nt: TGCGCCAGCAGAGCAACGACAGATACGCAGTATTTT

j_call: TRBJ2-3
d_call: TRBD2
clone_size: NA
v_call: TRBV30
cdr3_length: 13
cdr3_aa: CAWSVGRTDTQYF
cdr3_nt: TGTGCCTGGAGTGTCGGGAGGACAGATACGCAGTATTTT

j_call: TRBJ2-1
d_call: TRBD2
clone_size: few
v_call: TRBV7-3
cdr3_length: 15
cdr3_aa: CASSSGLAGNHEQFF
cdr3_nt: TGTGCCAGCAGCTCGGGACTAGCGGGAAACCATGAGCAGTTCTTC

j_call: TRBJ2-2
d_call: NA
clone_size: NA
v_call: TRBV18
cdr3_length: 15
cdr3_aa: CASSPVRADTGELFF
cdr3_nt: TGTGCCAGCTCACCGGTAAGGGCCGACACCGGGGAGCTGTTTTTT

j_call: TRBJ1-5
d_call: TRBD1
clone_size: NA
v_call: TRBV7-2
cdr3_length: 14
cdr3_aa: CASSQGQGYQPQHF
cdr3_nt: TGTGCCAGCAGCCAGGGACAGGGGTATCAGCCCCAGCATTTT

j_call: TRBJ2-7
d_call: TRBD2
clone_size: NA
v_call: TRBV6-1
cdr3_length: 18
cdr3_aa: CASSEPRGFLAGYYEQYF
cdr3_nt: TGTGCCAGCAGTGAACCCAGGGGCTTTCTAGCGGGTTACTACGAGCAGTACTTC

j_call: TRBJ2-5
d_call: NA
clone_size: NA
v_call: TRBV7-2
cdr3_length: 16
cdr3_aa: CASSIQGTAYQETQYF
cdr3_nt: TGTGCCAGCAGCATCCAGGGAACAGCGTACCAAGAGACCCAGTACTTC

j_call: TRBJ1-1
d_call: TRBD1
clone_size: NA
v_call: TRBV5-1
cdr3_length: 14
cdr3_aa: CASSTPGQGVSAFF
cdr3_nt: TGCGCCAGCAGCACTCCGGGACAGGGGGTGTCAGCTTTCTTT

j_call: TRBJ1-1
d_call: NA
clone_size: once
v_call: TRBV11-3
cdr3_length: 13
cdr3_aa: CASSLDGPTEAFF
cdr3_nt: TGTGCCAGCAGCTTAGATGGGCCCACTGAAGCTTTCTTT

j_call: TRBJ2-1
d_call: TRBD2
clone_size: NA
v_call: TRBV18
cdr3_length: 14
cdr3_aa: CASSPLAGDNEQFF
cdr3_nt: TGTGCCAGCTCACCCCTAGCGGGAGATAATGAGCAGTTCTTC

j_call: TRBJ1-4
d_call: NA
clone_size: once
v_call: TRBV5-1
cdr3_length: 14
cdr3_aa: CASSSQDGVEKLFF
cdr3_nt: TGCGCCAGCAGCTCACAGGATGGGGTTGAAAAACTGTTTTTT

j_call: TRBJ1-1
d_call: NA
clone_size: NA
v_call: TRBV4-2
cdr3_length: 14
cdr3_aa: CASSPSEMNTEAFF
cdr3_nt: TGTGCCAGCAGCCCCAGCGAAATGAACACTGAAGCTTTCTTT

j_call: TRBJ2-3
d_call: TRBD2
clone_size: NA
v_call: TRBV11-3
cdr3_length: 16
cdr3_aa: CASSPLTSGRGDTQYF
cdr3_nt: TGTGCCAGCAGCCCACTGACTAGCGGGAGGGGAGATACGCAGTATTTT

j_call: TRBJ1-3
d_call: NA
clone_size: NA
v_call: TRBV6-1
cdr3_length: 15
cdr3_aa: CASSRDTFSGNTIYF
cdr3_nt: TGTGCCAGCAGCCGGGACACCTTCTCTGGAAACACCATATATTTT

j_call: TRBJ2-1
d_call: NA
clone_size: NA
v_call: TRBV6-5
cdr3_length: 12
cdr3_aa: CASSRPHDEQFF
cdr3_nt: TGTGCCAGCAGTCGCCCCCACGATGAGCAGTTCTTC

j_call: TRBJ1-2
d_call: TRBD1
clone_size: once
v_call: TRBV9
cdr3_length: 15
cdr3_aa: CASSAGDRVSYGYTF
cdr3_nt: TGTGCCAGCAGCGCCGGGGACAGGGTGAGCTATGGCTACACCTTC

j_call: TRBJ2-7
d_call: NA
clone_size: NA
v_call: TRBV11-3
cdr3_length: 14
cdr3_aa: CASSLGRVSHEQYF
cdr3_nt: TGTGCCAGCAGCTTGGGCAGAGTAAGTCACGAGCAGTACTTC

j_call: TRBJ1-4
d_call: NA
clone_size: once
v_call: TRBV11-3
cdr3_length: 15
cdr3_aa: CASSLAAGRDEKLFF
cdr3_nt: TGTGCCAGCAGCTTAGCGGCAGGAAGGGATGAAAAACTGTTTTTT

j_call: TRBJ1-1
d_call: NA
clone_size: NA
v_call: TRBV1
cdr3_length: 16
cdr3_aa: CTSSLRYKDRNTEAFF
cdr3_nt: TGCACCAGCAGCCTCCGATACAAGGACAGAAACACTGAAGCTTTCTTT

j_call: TRBJ2-1
d_call: TRBD1
clone_size: once
v_call: TRBV11-2
cdr3_length: 14
cdr3_aa: CASSSGTVYNEQFF
cdr3_nt: TGTGCCAGCAGCTCCGGGACAGTCTACAATGAGCAGTTCTTC

j_call: TRBJ2-3
d_call: NA
clone_size: NA
v_call: TRBV6-1
cdr3_length: 15
cdr3_aa: CASTYQGLITDTQYF
cdr3_nt: TGTGCCAGCACCTACCAAGGACTGATCACAGATACGCAGTATTTT

j_call: TRBJ1-1
d_call: NA
clone_size: NA
v_call: TRBV28
cdr3_length: 13
cdr3_aa: CASSPLRRTEAFF
cdr3_nt: TGTGCCAGCAGCCCCTTGAGGCGGACTGAAGCTTTCTTT

j_call: TRBJ2-3
d_call: TRBD2
clone_size: NA
v_call: TRBV29-1
cdr3_length: 13
cdr3_aa: CSVGGGGQDTQYF
cdr3_nt: TGCAGCGTCGGCGGGGGAGGGCAAGATACGCAGTATTTT

j_call: TRBJ2-2
d_call: NA
clone_size: NA
v_call: TRBV2
cdr3_length: 16
cdr3_aa: CASSEDSALNTGELFF
cdr3_nt: TGTGCCAGCAGTGAAGACAGCGCCCTGAACACCGGGGAGCTGTTTTTT